This T cell receptor beta chain appears in the sequencing data of a study of control samples from healthy donors and cancer patients. Data came from immunoSEQ multiplex PCR; TCRdb stores just in-frame clones and leaves some out. The sample has approximately 120,000 clones, around nine tenths seen once. The germline V gene has CDR1 LGHDT and CDR2 YNNKEL (reference sequence). There are 14 residues in the CDR3. The V and J ends lost 3 bases and 4 bases respectively, with 7 bases between them. The TCR comes from a human donor in good health. The donor label of this sample is uncertain. This chain joins TRBV3-1 (or the pseudogene TRBV3-2) and TRBJ2-6; D remains ambiguous. The specimen sequenced was blood. CDR3 sequence reads: CASSQFTGANVLTF. As DNA, the CDR3 is TGTGCCAGCAGCCAGTTTACGGGGGCCAACGTCCTGACTTTC.